The sequence of this T cell receptor (beta chain) was determined in a study of neurological immune-mediated disorders. Study-level points and caveats: Healthy controls had more TCR clonal expansion than multiple sclerosis, which showed the least, whereas HTLV-1-associated myelopathy showed the most. No sharing of CDR3 amino acid sequences was observed among expanded clones across subjects, suggesting private repertoires in all groups.

This clonotype was recorded many times. Its specificity is unknown. Time point described: longitudinal time-point 1 (baseline). The germline V and J ends were trimmed by 6 bases and 8 bases, with 16 bases remaining between them. The CDR3 has 13 amino acids. Synthesis of cDNA was carried out by template-switch 5'RACE. The reaction used 10-nucleotide random UMIs. TCRdb fed the 5' RACE reads into MiXCR, producing one record per CDR3 protein. The sample records some 49,000 distinct CDR3 sequences, about 9% being singletons. The chain joins TRBV12-3 or TRBV12-4 to TRBJ1-2, with D possibly being TRBD1 (6 bases). The receptor was derived from a woman in her thirties or forties in good health. The sequencing sample was made of PBMCs. CDR3 protein: CASSPVRGRGYTF. The CDR3 DNA follows: TGTGCCAGCAGCCCGGTGAGGGGGAGAGGCTACACCTTC.